The sample holds one count of the clone carrying this TCR beta chain. A much bigger clone sits one base away, suggesting this may be a read error. Library construction for TCR beta used iRepertoire HTBI primers and Arm-PCR of CDR3 regions. TCRdb passed the multiplex PCR reads through MiXCR, listing each CDR3 protein once. The data contain 400,000 to 450,000 distinct CDR3 sequences, about 15% of them singletons. CDR3 length: 15 residues. Germline CDR1 reads SGHAT; CDR2 reads FQNNGV. J gave up 2 bases and V 5 bases, and 6 bases lay outside the gene matches. Specified time point: newly diagnosed GD, antithyroid drugs for less than 3 months. After RNA was extracted from PBMCs, the TCR library was made from it. The sample originates from a study of regulatory T cells in long-lasting Graves disease. These data also formed part of another study, on T cells in Graves' hyperthyroidism and ophthalmopathy. That source notes: Together with thyroid ultrasound, orbital computed tomography, serum thyroxine and TRAb, clinical symptoms were used for diagnoses.

The rearrangement links TRBV11-2 to TRBJ1-1; TRBD1 matches 9 bases. This sample comprised peripheral blood mononuclear cells (PBMCs), obtained at new diagnosis, from a patient treated with antithyroid drugs. This TCR was sampled from a woman under 40 with Graves disease. The CDR3 here is CASSIQGAHNTEAFF. CDR3 nucleotides: TGTGCCAGCAGCATACAGGGGGCGCATAACACTGAAGCTTTCTTT. Looking up the rest from reference TRBV11-2 and TRBJ1-1 gives the full variable domain: EAGVAQSPRYKIIEKRQSVAFWCNPISGHATLYWYQQILGQGPKLLIQFQNNGVVDDSQLPKDRFSAERLKGVDSTLKIQPAKLEDSAVYLCASSIQGAHNTEAFFGQGTRLTVV.